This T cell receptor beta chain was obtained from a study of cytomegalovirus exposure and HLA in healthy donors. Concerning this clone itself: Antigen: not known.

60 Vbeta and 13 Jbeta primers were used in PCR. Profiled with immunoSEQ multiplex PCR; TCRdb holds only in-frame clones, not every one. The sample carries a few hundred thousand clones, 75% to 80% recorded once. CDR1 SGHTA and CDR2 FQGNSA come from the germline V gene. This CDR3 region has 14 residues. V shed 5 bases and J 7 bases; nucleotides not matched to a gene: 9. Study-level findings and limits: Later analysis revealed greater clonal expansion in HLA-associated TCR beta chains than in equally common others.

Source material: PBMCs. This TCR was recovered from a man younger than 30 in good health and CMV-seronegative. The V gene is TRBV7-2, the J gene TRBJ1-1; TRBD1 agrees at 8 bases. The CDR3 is CASSEQGGFGEAFF. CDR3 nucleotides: TGTGCCAGCAGCGAACAGGGGGGGTTCGGTGAAGCTTTCTTT.